The rows below give T cell receptor beta chains drawn from one sample of a study of blood T cell repertoires in COVID-19. Profiled with immunoSEQ multiplex PCR; TCRdb holds only in-frame clones, not every one. This sample has 430,000 or so clones; around nine tenths occur once, and the top ten carry around 1.5%. Sequencing input: PBMCs or T cells enriched from blood (not recorded which). These receptors all stem from a woman younger than 35 who had been exposed to COVID-19. The CDR3 runs from the conserved cysteine through the conserved F or W. Each record gives: D gene, J gene, clone size, V gene, CDR3 length, CDR3 protein, CDR3 DNA. A D gene is named only where the DNA matches it firmly. Where a row states a size, it is once, few, many or the class of an expanded clone; other rows omit it.

>TRBD1|TRBJ1-1|once|TRBV27|13
CFCGQGGNTEAFF
TGTTTCTGTGGACAGGGGGGGAACACTGAAGCTTTCTTT
>NA|TRBJ2-1|NA|TRBV7-9|14
CASTSSFGLNEQFF
TGTGCCAGCACCTCTAGCTTCGGCCTCAATGAGCAGTTCTTC
>TRBD2|TRBJ2-7|NA|TRBV4-2|18
CASSQDYALGLVLNEQYF
TGTGCCAGCAGCCAAGACTACGCGCTCGGACTAGTTCTGAACGAGCAGTACTTC
>NA|TRBJ1-1|NA|TRBV4-2|13
CASSYHMNTEAFF
TGTGCCAGCAGCTACCACATGAACACTGAAGCTTTCTTT
>NA|TRBJ1-1|few|TRBV18|14
CASSGHRESTEAFF
TGTGCCAGCTCGGGACACAGGGAATCCACTGAAGCTTTCTTT
>NA|TRBJ1-1|NA|TRBV2|14
CASRQQGLNTEAFF
TGTGCCAGCAGGCAACAGGGTCTGAACACTGAAGCTTTCTTT
>NA|TRBJ1-3|few|TRBV18|14
CASSRDSQGNTIYF
TGTGCCAGCTCCCGGGACTCTCAGGGAAACACCATATATTTT
>NA|TRBJ2-2|once|TRBV3-1/TRBV3-2|17
CASSPPPRTGDTGELFF
TGTGCCAGCAGCCCCCCACCCCGGACTGGGGACACCGGGGAGCTGTTTTTT
>NA|TRBJ1-4|once|TRBV7-8|15
CASSLPPQGGEKLFF
TGTGCCAGCAGCTTACCTCCCCAGGGTGGGGAAAAACTGTTTTTT
>NA|TRBJ1-5|NA|TRBV6-4|15
CASKPLRRGNQPQHF
TGTGCCAGCAAGCCCCTCCGACGGGGAAATCAGCCCCAGCATTTT
>TRBD1|TRBJ1-3|NA|TRBV5-4|16
CASSLGGQGSGNTIYF
TGTGCCAGCAGCTTGGGGGGACAGGGCTCTGGAAACACCATATATTTT
>TRBD1|TRBJ1-5|NA|TRBV19|17
CASSNGQGAVGNQPQHF
TGTGCCAGTAGTAACGGACAGGGCGCCGTAGGCAATCAGCCCCAGCATTTT
>NA|TRBJ2-6|NA|TRBV11-3|18
CASSPGGATVSGANVLTF
TGTGCCAGCAGCCCCGGCGGGGCGACGGTATCTGGGGCCAACGTCCTGACTTTC
>TRBD1|TRBJ1-5|NA|TRBV28|14
CASSDRGGNQPQHF
TGTGCCAGCAGTGACAGGGGCGGCAATCAGCCCCAGCATTTT
>TRBD1|TRBJ2-7|NA|TRBV11-2|14
CASGNRGSSYEQYF
TGTGCCAGCGGAAACAGGGGGTCTTCCTACGAGCAGTACTTC
>NA|TRBJ2-7|NA|TRBV6-1|12
CASSEALFEQYF
TGTGCCAGCAGTGAAGCTCTGTTCGAGCAGTACTTC
>NA|TRBJ2-7|NA|TRBV4-3|14
CASSPFGGTYEQYF
TGCGCCAGCAGCCCGTTCGGGGGTACCTACGAGCAGTACTTC
>TRBD2|TRBJ2-1|NA|TRBV19|15
CASSRLAGPYNEQFF
TGTGCCAGTAGTAGACTAGCGGGACCTTACAATGAGCAGTTCTTC
>TRBD2|TRBJ2-1|NA|TRBV18|17
CASSPPRGLAGVDEQFF
TGTGCCAGCTCACCACCTAGAGGACTAGCGGGAGTGGATGAGCAGTTCTTC
>TRBD2|TRBJ2-5|NA|TRBV20-1|14
CSASISGGAETQYF
TGCAGTGCTAGTATTAGCGGGGGGGCAGAGACCCAGTACTTC
>TRBD2|TRBJ2-1|NA|TRBV28|14
CASRPSGVYNEQFF
TGTGCCAGCAGGCCTAGCGGGGTGTACAATGAGCAGTTCTTC
>NA|TRBJ2-2|NA|TRBV5-1|16
CASSRSQLRSTGELFF
TGCGCCAGCAGCCGTTCCCAACTACGCAGTACCGGGGAGCTGTTTTTT
>NA|TRBJ1-1|NA|TRBV7-9|15
CASSSSRGWNTEAFF
TGTGCCAGCAGCTCCTCTCGAGGATGGAACACTGAAGCTTTCTTT
>NA|TRBJ1-1|NA|TRBV5-4|15
CASRVTGKTNTEAFF
TGTGCCAGCAGGGTTACAGGGAAGACGAACACTGAAGCTTTCTTT
>TRBD1|TRBJ1-2|NA|TRBV4-1|15
CASSPRDRETHGYTF
TGCGCCAGCAGCCCCCGGGACAGGGAGACCCATGGCTACACCTTC
>NA|TRBJ1-1|NA|TRBV7-9|16
CASSLGYRVSDTEAFF
TGTGCCAGCAGCTTAGGCTACAGGGTATCGGACACTGAAGCTTTCTTT
>TRBD1|TRBJ1-1|NA|TRBV2|12
CARIGQGTEAFF
TGTGCCAGGATCGGACAGGGCACTGAAGCTTTCTTT
>NA|TRBJ1-1|NA|TRBV5-1|15
CASSLVGRAGTEAFF
TGCGCCAGCAGCTTGGTAGGTAGGGCGGGGACTGAAGCTTTCTTT
>NA|TRBJ2-6|NA|TRBV10-3|13
CGNRSSGANVLTF
TGCGGGAACCGGAGTTCCGGGGCCAACGTCCTGACTTTC
>NA|TRBJ1-5|NA|TRBV28|12
CASHRVDQPQHF
TGTGCCAGCCACAGGGTGGATCAGCCCCAGCATTTT
>NA|TRBJ2-7|NA|TRBV5-5|14
CASSWRDSTYEQYF
TGTGCCAGCAGTTGGCGGGACTCTACCTACGAGCAGTACTTC
>TRBD2|TRBJ2-7|NA|TRBV5-4|16
CASSSPGAGGLYEQYF
TGTGCCAGCAGCTCCCCGGGGGCGGGGGGTTTGTACGAGCAGTACTTC
>TRBD1|TRBJ2-7|NA|TRBV7-2|15
CASSLSTGNINEQYF
TGTGCCAGCAGCTTGTCGACAGGGAATATAAACGAGCAGTACTTC
>TRBD2|TRBJ2-7|NA|TRBV24-1|14
CATGTSGPPYEQYF
TGTGCCACCGGCACTAGCGGGCCCCCCTACGAGCAGTACTTC
>TRBD2|TRBJ2-1|NA|TRBV28|22
CASSLGPKQKPGTSGRVNEQFF
TGTGCCAGCAGTTTAGGACCAAAACAGAAGCCCGGGACTAGCGGGAGGGTCAATGAGCAGTTCTTC
>TRBD1|TRBJ2-2|NA|TRBV25-1|17
CASSDHSRGSFTGELFF
TGTGCCAGCAGTGACCACTCCAGGGGGTCTTTCACCGGGGAGCTGTTTTTT
>NA|TRBJ2-3|NA|TRBV10-2|14
CASRDSRGTDTQYF
TGCGCCAGCAGGGATTCCAGGGGCACAGATACGCAGTATTTT
>TRBD1|TRBJ2-2|once|TRBV7-9|17
CASSPPRTGINTGELFF
TGTGCCAGCAGCCCCCCTCGGACAGGGATAAACACCGGGGAGCTGTTTTTT
>NA|TRBJ2-7|NA|TRBV7-3|12
CASSLQGHEQYF
TGTGCCAGCAGCTTACAGGGCCACGAGCAGTACTTC
>TRBD2|TRBJ2-7|NA|TRBV7-2|16
CASSSASGGNSYEQYF
TGTGCCAGCAGCAGCGCTAGCGGGGGGAACTCCTACGAGCAGTACTTC
>TRBD2|TRBJ2-3|NA|TRBV11-2|16
CASSSRTTSEKDTQYF
TGTGCCAGCAGCTCCAGGACGACTAGCGAAAAGGATACGCAGTATTTT
>NA|TRBJ1-4|NA|TRBV18|14
CASSPGRVQEKLFF
TGTGCCAGCTCACCTGGCAGGGTCCAGGAAAAACTGTTTTTT
>NA|TRBJ2-1|NA|TRBV27|15
CASSSPALGGNEQFF
TGTGCCAGCAGTTCACCCGCTCTAGGGGGCAATGAGCAGTTCTTC
>TRBD1|TRBJ2-7|NA|TRBV6-2/TRBV6-3|13
CASSPTGWYEQYF
TGTGCCAGCAGTCCGACAGGGTGGTACGAGCAGTACTTC
>TRBD1|TRBJ1-1|NA|TRBV4-1|15
CASSQVEQGSTEAFF
TGCGCCAGCAGCCAAGTAGAACAGGGGAGTACTGAAGCTTTCTTT
>TRBD1|TRBJ2-7|NA|TRBV7-9|18
CASSLAGGTGGRRYEQYF
TGTGCCAGCAGCCTAGCCGGTGGGACAGGGGGCAGGCGCTACGAGCAGTACTTC
>NA|TRBJ2-1|NA|TRBV28|13
CASSLISGHGSFF
TGTGCCAGCAGTTTAATTTCGGGACACGGCTCGTTCTTC
>TRBD2|TRBJ2-7|few|TRBV4-1|16
CASSQVGTSGSYEQYF
TGCGCCAGCAGCCAAGTCGGGACTAGCGGGAGCTACGAGCAGTACTTC
>TRBD2|TRBJ2-1|NA|TRBV4-1|21
CASSQDSLSVGPGLADNEQFF
TGCGCCAGCAGCCAAGACTCCCTTTCGGTGGGACCGGGACTAGCTGACAATGAGCAGTTCTTC
>NA|TRBJ1-1|NA|TRBV3-1/TRBV3-2|14
CASSRTGLSTEAFF
TGTGCCAGCAGCCGAACAGGTTTAAGCACTGAAGCTTTCTTT